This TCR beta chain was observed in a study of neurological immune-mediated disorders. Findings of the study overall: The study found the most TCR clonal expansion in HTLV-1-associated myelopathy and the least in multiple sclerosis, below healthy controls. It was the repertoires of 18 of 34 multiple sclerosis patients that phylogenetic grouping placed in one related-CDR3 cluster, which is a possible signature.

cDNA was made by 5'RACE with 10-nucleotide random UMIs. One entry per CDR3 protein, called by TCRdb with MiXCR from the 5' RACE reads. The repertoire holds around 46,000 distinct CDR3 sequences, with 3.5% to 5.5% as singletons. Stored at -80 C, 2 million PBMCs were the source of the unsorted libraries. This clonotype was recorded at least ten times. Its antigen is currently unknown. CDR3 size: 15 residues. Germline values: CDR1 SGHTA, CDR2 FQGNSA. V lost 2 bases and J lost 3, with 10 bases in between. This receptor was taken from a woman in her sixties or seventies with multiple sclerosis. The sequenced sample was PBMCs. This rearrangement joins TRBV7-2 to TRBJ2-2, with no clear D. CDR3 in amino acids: CASSLYSVHTGELFF. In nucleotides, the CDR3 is TGTGCCAGCAGCTTATACAGCGTCCACACCGGGGAGCTGTTTTTT.